These 29 T cell receptor beta chains share one sample of origin, sequenced in a study of sequential checkpoint blockade in melanoma. The treatment is: randomized to nivolumab then ipilimumab (arm A) or the reverse (arm B). Data came from immunoSEQ multiplex PCR; TCRdb stores just in-frame clones and leaves some out. The data contain tens of thousands of clones, about nine tenths of them singletons. The specimen comprised CD8+ T cells sorted from blood (inferred from file names), sampled from a patient given nivolumab and ipilimumab in sequence. Receptors were obtained from a human donor with melanoma.

The rearrangement joins TRBV29-1 to TRBJ2-3; 12 bases are a match to TRBD2. The CDR3 loop spans 13 amino acids. J gave up 5 bases and V 6 bases, and 3 bases lay outside the gene matches. The germline V gene has CDR1 SQVTM and CDR2 ANQGSEA. CDR3 sequence: CSVTSGSVDTQYF. CDR3 bases: TGCAGCGTGACTAGCGGGAGCGTAGATACGCAGTATTTT.

This rearrangement joins TRBV28 to TRBJ2-1; 8 bases align to TRBD1. CDR1 MDHEN and CDR2 SYDVKM come from the germline V gene. Losses at the gene ends were 6 bases for V and 4 bases for J; bases not matched to a gene: 11. The CDR3 is 16 residues long. As DNA, the CDR3 is TGTGCCAGCAGCTCCTACTCCGGGACAGGATACAATGAGCAGTTCTTC. Translated, it gives CASSSYSGTGYNEQFF.

This chain joins TRBV5-6 and TRBJ2-7; D gene uncertain. This CDR3 contains 14 residues. Germline V gives CDR1 SGHDT, CDR2 YYEEEE. V lost 0 bases and J 3 bases, leaving 10 bases between the germline ends. CDR3 sequence: CASSLAADFYEQYV. The CDR3, as DNA: TGTGCCAGCAGCTTGGCCGCGGATTTCTACGAGCAGTACGTC.

The chain links TRBV19 to TRBJ2-2; the D gene is possibly TRBD2 (5 bases). The germline V and J ends were trimmed by 3 bases and 0 bases, with 11 bases remaining between them. CDR1 and CDR2 (germline): LNHDA, SQIVND (reference sequence). This CDR3 contains 16 residues. CDR3 nucleotides: TGTGCCAGTAGTATCTACGGGGTTTCGAACACCGGGGAGCTGTTTTTT. Its protein product is CASSIYGVSNTGELFF.

The CDR3 nucleotides read TGTGCCACCCTAAACGTCGCTAGCTCCTACGAGCAGTACTTC. Protein: CATLNVASSYEQYF. The V and J genes are TRBV10-3 and TRBJ2-7; no reliable D call. The CDR3 covers 14 residues. Germline V gene sequence: CDR1 ENHRY, CDR2 SYGVKD. V lost 10 bases and J 0 bases, leaving 16 bases between the germline ends.

CDR3 protein: CASSTENTEAFF. The CDR3 DNA is TGTGCCAGCAGCACAGAGAACACTGAAGCTTTCTTT. The V gene is TRBV13, the J gene TRBJ1-1; D gene uncertain. Germline V CDR1 and CDR2: PRHDT, FYEKMQ (reference sequence). This CDR3 region has 12 residues. The V gene lost 5 bases and the J gene lost 1 base, with 5 bases spanning the gap.

The rearrangement uses TRBV13 and TRBJ2-7; 7 bases align to TRBD1. CDR3 length: 14 residues. V was pared by 0 bases and J by 3 bases, with 2 bases of the junction left unmatched. Germline V gives CDR1 PRHDT, CDR2 FYEKMQ (reference sequence). CDR3 coding DNA: TGTGCCAGCAGCTTAGGGCAGGGGGACTACGAGCAGTACTTC. Protein sequence: CASSLGQGDYEQYF.

This sequence joins TRBV14 and TRBJ2-5; D ambiguous. Germline V gene sequence: CDR1 SGHDN, CDR2 FVKESK. This CDR3 region has 11 residues. The V gene lost 0 bases and the J gene lost 7 bases, with 3 bases spanning the gap. CDR3 residues: CASSQDRTQYF. The CDR3 nucleotides are TGTGCCAGCAGCCAAGACCGGACCCAGTACTTC.

The table lists this clone with a count of one. The genes are TRBV4-3 and TRBJ1-2, with 8 bases that match TRBD1. V shed 0 bases and J 8 bases; nucleotides not matched to a gene: 5. CDR3 length: 14 amino acids. Germline CDR1 reads LGHNA; CDR2 reads YSLEER. The CDR3, as DNA: TGCGCCAGCAGCCAAGATCAGGGGGCGCTGGGCTACACCTTC. It codes for CASSQDQGALGYTF.

This chain links TRBV7-9 with TRBJ2-1, with 9 bases aligning to TRBD2. This CDR3 has 15 amino acids. After removal of 7 bases from V and 9 bases from J, the junction contained 13 bases not matched to a gene. Looked up from germline, CDR1 is SEHNR and CDR2 is FQNEAQ (reference sequence). CDR3 in amino acids: CASNGGLANLGEQFF. In nucleotides, the CDR3 is TGTGCCAGCAATGGAGGACTAGCGAACCTGGGTGAGCAGTTCTTC.

The chain recombines TRBV28 with TRBJ1-1; the D gene is possibly TRBD1 (5 bases). The V and J ends lost 5 bases and 1 base respectively, with 11 bases between them. Per the germline V gene, CDR1 is MDHEN and CDR2 is SYDVKM. The CDR3 totals 14 residues. CDR3 coding DNA: TGTGCCAGCAGTCGAGTAGACAGGAACACTGAAGCTTTCTTT. Translating it yields CASSRVDRNTEAFF.

This clone was seen a few times. The chain uses TRBV7-2 and TRBJ2-7; the D is unclear. Looked up from germline, CDR1 is SGHTA and CDR2 is FQGNSA. V was pared by 5 bases and J by 2 bases, with 10 bases between. CDR3 length: 13 residues. CDR3 coding DNA: TGTGCCAGCAGCCTAGACTCTCCCTACGAGCAGTACTTC. Its translation is CASSLDSPYEQYF.

This rearrangement joins TRBV19 to TRBJ2-7, with D tentatively TRBD2 (5 bases). The CDR3 has 14 residues. Germline loops: CDR1 LNHDA, CDR2 SQIVND (reference sequence). The ends were cut back, 1 base at V and 0 bases at J, with 7 bases in the middle. CDR3 region: CASSIAGNSYEQYF. The CDR3 DNA is TGTGCCAGTAGTATAGCGGGAAACTCCTACGAGCAGTACTTC.

This chain uses TRBV5-1 with TRBJ2-2; tentatively, D is TRBD2 (6 bases). Germline V lookup: CDR1 SGHRS, CDR2 YFSETQ. Deletions cut 0 bases from V and 4 bases from J, with 13 bases between. This CDR3 has 16 amino acids. The CDR3 coding sequence is TGCGCCAGCAGCTTGGCGGAGGGGCCCCCCACCGGGGAGCTGTTTTTT. Translated: CASSLAEGPPTGELFF.

This chain uses TRBV7-9 with TRBJ1-2, with D possibly being TRBD1 (6 bases). Germline V gene lookup returns CDR1 SEHNR and CDR2 FQNEAQ (reference sequence). The CDR3 extends over 16 amino acids. The V end lost 4 bases, the J end lost 8 bases, and 23 bases lay between the germline ends. The CDR3 sequence is CASSSLNLGALEGYTF. The CDR3 bases are TGTGCCAGCAGCTCCCTAAACCTGGGGGCCCTGGAAGGCTACACCTTC.

V usage is TRBV15 and J usage is TRBJ2-7, with D possibly being TRBD1 (5 bases). The CDR3 is made up of 12 amino acids. Germline V gives CDR1 LNHNV, CDR2 YYDKDF (reference sequence). With 5 bases removed from V and 4 bases from J, the gap between germline ends came to 9 bases. Here the CDR3 DNA reads TGTGCCACCAGCTACGCAGGGTACGAGCAGTACTTC. It codes for CATSYAGYEQYF.

The CDR3 DNA is TGTGCCAGCAGCAAAGGAGGCCACTACGAGCAGTACGTC. The encoded protein is CASSKGGHYEQYV. This rearrangement joins TRBV21-1 to TRBJ2-7; no check of the table's D call, TRBD2, against the DNA was made. TRBV21-1 is labeled a pseudogene. The CDR3 is made up of 13 amino acids.

The chain carries TRBV19 and TRBJ1-3; D call uncertain. This CDR3 has 20 residues. V was cut by 1 base and J by 0 bases, with 22 bases left in between. Germline CDR1 LNHDA, CDR2 SQIVND (reference sequence). In DNA form, the CDR3 reads TGTGCCAGTAGTATAGTATTTTCGGCGTTTCTGACAAACTCTGGAAACACCATATATTTT. Translating it yields CASSIVFSAFLTNSGNTIYF.

Concerning this clone itself: Mismatch with germline at one junction end may stem from a read error. This chain links TRBV7-7 with TRBJ2-2, with TRBD1 matching 9 bases. Germline-derived CDR1 and CDR2 are SSHAT and FNYEAQ (reference sequence). CDR3 size: 15 residues. The CDR3 nucleotides are TGTGCTAGCAGCCCCGGGACAGGGTTTAACGGGGAGCTGTTTTTT. Protein sequence: CASSPGTGFNGELFF.

The V call is TRBV27, the J call TRBJ1-4, with D tentatively TRBD1 (5 bases). The germline V gene has CDR1 MNHEY and CDR2 SMNVEV (reference sequence). The CDR3 consists of 14 residues. V dropped 4 bases and J dropped 10 bases, with 16 bases sitting between them. The CDR3 is CASSYTGVVGKLFF. The CDR3 bases are TGTGCCAGCAGTTACACGGGGGTCGTAGGAAAACTGTTTTTT. Together with reference TRBV27 and TRBJ1-4, the CDR3 gives the full variable domain: EAQVTQNPRYLITVTGKKLTVTCSQNMNHEYMSWYRQDPGLGLRQIYYSMNVEVTDKGDVPEGYKVSRKEKRNFPLILESPSPNQTSLYFCASSYTGVVGKLFFGSGTQLSVL.

The rearrangement uses TRBV4-1 and TRBJ2-5, with 11 bases fitting TRBD1. The J call may be incorrect, as the DNA end agrees better with TRBJ2-7. The CDR3 is made up of 16 amino acids. Germline V gene lookup returns CDR1 MGHRA and CDR2 YSYEKL. In DNA form, the CDR3 reads TGCGCCAGCAGCCAAGATCGGGGACAGGGGGCCTACGAGCAGTACTTC. Protein: CASSQDRGQGAYEQYF.

This rearrangement joins TRBV4-1 to TRBJ2-7, with TRBD1 identical over 8 bases. CDR3 length: 19 amino acids. Germline V gene lookup returns CDR1 MGHRA and CDR2 YSYEKL. The junction had 20 bases not matched to a gene; V was cut back by 0 bases and J by 7 bases. This CDR3 is CASSQDLGQGPRDEPEQYF. The CDR3 DNA reads as TGCGCCAGCAGCCAAGATCTCGGACAGGGACCTCGGGACGAACCGGAGCAGTACTTC.

The chain is built from TRBV5-6 and TRBJ1-5; D remains ambiguous. The CDR3 contains 13 residues. Per germline, CDR1 SGHDT and CDR2 YYEEEE. V was shortened by 0 bases and J by 6 bases, with 7 bases between the two germline ends. This CDR3 is CASSLAGSQPQHF. The CDR3 region has the DNA TGTGCCAGCAGCTTGGCGGGTAGTCAGCCCCAGCATTTT.

The chain recombines TRBV7-8 with TRBJ1-5; 7 bases are a match to TRBD1. This CDR3 contains 16 residues. The trim removed 1 base at V and 3 bases at J, leaving 6 bases unmatched. Germline CDR1 is SGHVS and CDR2 is FQNEAQ. In DNA, the CDR3 is TGTGCCAGCAGCTTAGTCCGGGACAGACTCAATCAGCCCCAGCATTTT. It yields the protein CASSLVRDRLNQPQHF.

This sequence joins TRBV2 and TRBJ2-1, with 14 bases that match TRBD2. The V segment lost 6 bases and the J segment 15 bases; nucleotides outside the gene matches: 25. The CDR3 runs to 19 residues. Per the germline V gene, CDR1 is SNHLY and CDR2 is FYNNEI. CDR3: CASRPGTSGRGIGGGRLFF. CDR3 DNA: TGTGCCAGCAGACCCGGGACTAGCGGGAGAGGGATCGGGGGGGGTCGGCTGTTCTTC.

The chain recombines TRBV10-3 with TRBJ1-5; 8 bases are shared with TRBD1. J gave up 1 base and V 7 bases, and 6 bases lay outside the gene matches. Germline CDR1 is ENHRY and CDR2 is SYGVKD. CDR3 length equals 15 residues. The CDR3 loop reads CAIKADRGSNQPQHF. For the CDR3, the DNA is TGTGCCATCAAAGCCGACAGGGGAAGCAATCAGCCCCAGCATTTT.

The chain recombines TRBV27 with TRBJ2-3; possibly TRBD1 for D (10 bases). Trimming took off 10 bases at V and 0 bases at J, with 29 bases between the two ends. Germline V gene lookup returns CDR1 MNHEY and CDR2 SMNVEV (reference sequence). The CDR3 covers 19 residues. The CDR3 spells CAIHRDRGRLADSTDTQYF. CDR3 in DNA: TGTGCCATCCACCGGGACAGGGGTCGACTAGCGGATAGCACAGATACGCAGTATTTT.

The chain employs TRBV19 and TRBJ2-7; TRBD1 might be the D (7 bases). The germline V gene has CDR1 LNHDA and CDR2 SQIVND (reference sequence). CDR3 length equals 14 residues. Trimming removed 6 bases from V and 5 bases from J, with 17 bases in between. The CDR3 spells CASSVGRGVNEQYF. CDR3 sequence (DNA): TGTGCCAGTAGCGTCGGCAGGGGGGTTAACGAGCAGTACTTC.

This chain joins TRBV5-1 and TRBJ2-7; D is perhaps TRBD1 (5 bases). This CDR3 spans 15 amino acids. Germline V gene data show CDR1 as SGHRS and CDR2 as YFSETQ. V gave up 0 bases and J gave up 1 base, with 11 bases separating them. The CDR3 region is CASSLEGPSSYEQYV. In DNA form, the CDR3 reads TGCGCCAGCAGCTTGGAGGGGCCCTCATCCTACGAGCAGTACGTC.